These 28 T cell receptor beta chains share one sample of origin, sequenced in a study of high-grade serous ovarian cancer treatment subgroups. Clones were read by immunoSEQ multiplex PCR, and TCRdb kept only the in-frame ones, dropping some. The sample records fewer than 20,000 clones, roughly four fifths being singletons. Tumor samples were obtained before definitive surgery or chemotherapy. The specimen sequenced was tumor tissue. These TCRs come from a human donor with high-grade serous ovarian cancer.

This clone was seen once. The J gene is TRBJ2-3, the V gene TRBV4-3; no reliable D call. Germline CDR1 LGHNA, CDR2 YSLEER. V lost 1 base and J 3 bases, leaving 14 bases between the germline ends. The CDR3 spans 16 residues. The CDR3 coding sequence is TGCGCCAGCAGCCAAGGGTCGTACAGACTTACAGATACGCAGTATTTT. It specifies CASSQGSYRLTDTQYF.

The V call is TRBV19, the J call TRBJ2-4, with D unresolved. V gave up 3 bases and J gave up 3 bases, with 12 bases separating them. CDR1 is LNHDA, CDR2 SQIVND, per germline (reference sequence). This CDR3 has 15 residues. This CDR3 is CASSMGNYGKNIQYF. The DNA of the CDR3 is TGTGCCAGTAGTATGGGTAATTACGGCAAAAACATTCAGTACTTC.

The chain links TRBV28 to TRBJ2-7; D uncertain. Germline-derived CDR1 and CDR2 are MDHEN and SYDVKM. This CDR3 contains 16 residues. Trimming pared 4 bases from V and 2 bases from J, leaving 18 bases between. Here the CDR3 reads CASSSLHSVVTYEQYF. The CDR3 DNA follows: TGTGCCAGCAGTTCCCTTCACAGCGTAGTTACCTACGAGCAGTACTTC. Combining the CDR3 with reference TRBV28 and TRBJ2-7 gives the whole variable domain DVKVTQSSRYLVKRTGEKVFLECVQDMDHENMFWYRQDPGLGLRLIYFSYDVKMKEKGDIPEGYSVSREKKERFSLILESASTNQTSMYLCASSSLHSVVTYEQYFGPGTRLTVT.

CDR3 sequence (DNA): TGTGCCAGCACCGGTTTTCGTCAGCCCCAGCATTTT. Translating it yields CASTGFRQPQHF. This chain uses TRBV6-6 with TRBJ1-5; the D is unclear. Germline V gene data show CDR1 as MNHNY and CDR2 as SVGAGI (reference sequence). The CDR3 has 12 residues. The germline V and J ends were trimmed by 7 bases and 6 bases, with 10 bases remaining between them.

The rearrangement joins TRBV5-1 to TRBJ2-5; 11 positions match TRBD1. This CDR3 has 14 residues. The J segment lost 4 bases and the V segment lost 5 bases, leaving 4 bases of the junction unmatched. CDR1 and CDR2 (germline): SGHRS, YFSETQ. CDR3 nucleotides: TGCGCCAGCAGACTTGGGACAGGGGGAGAGACCCAGTACTTC. This codes for CASRLGTGGETQYF.

The chain's CDR3 is CATSRPGPLGYKTQYF. Here the CDR3 DNA reads TGTGCCACCAGCAGACCAGGTCCTCTGGGGTATAAGACCCAGTACTTC. The rearrangement joins TRBV15 to TRBJ2-5; no clear D. Germline V CDR1 and CDR2: LNHNV, YYDKDF (reference sequence). The length of the CDR3 is 16 residues. With 2 bases removed from V and 6 bases from J, the gap between germline ends came to 19 bases.

V gene TRBV29-1 combines with J gene TRBJ2-2, with D possibly TRBD1 on 5 matching bases. V lost 0 bases, J lost 8 bases, and 13 bases lay in between. The CDR3 has 14 amino acids. Germline V gene data show CDR1 as SQVTM and CDR2 as ANQGSEA. The CDR3 reads CSVEDFRVQGELFF. CDR3 DNA sequence: TGCAGCGTTGAAGATTTCAGGGTCCAGGGGGAGCTGTTTTTT.

The chain employs TRBV28 and TRBJ1-3; TRBD1 is a possible D gene (6 bases). The germline CDR1 and CDR2 sequences are MDHEN and SYDVKM. This CDR3 has 16 residues. V was pared by 3 bases and J by 4 bases, with 16 bases between. CDR3 loop: CASSLPGHRGGNTIYF. The CDR3 DNA sequence: TGTGCCAGCAGTTTGCCGGGACACCGGGGGGGAAACACCATATATTTT.

The genes are TRBV7-2 and TRBJ1-3; no firm D call. Germline assignment: CDR1 SGHTA and CDR2 FQGNSA. Trimming pared 2 bases from V and 2 bases from J, leaving 13 bases between. The CDR3 sequence is 16 residues long. DNA for the CDR3: TGTGCCAGCAGCTTACCCCCGAGGGCCCCTGGAAACACCATATATTTT. Translation: CASSLPPRAPGNTIYF.

The chain links TRBV11-3 to TRBJ2-7; 13 nucleotides align to TRBD2. CDR1 is SGHNT, CDR2 YENEEA, per germline. The CDR3 has 19 amino acids. V lost 5 bases to trimming and J lost 2 bases; unmatched junction nucleotides: 15. The CDR3 bases are TGTGCCAGCAGCCCAAATTCGTGGACTAGCGGGAGAGGCGCCTACGAGCAGTACTTC. This gives the protein CASSPNSWTSGRGAYEQYF.

In its sample, this clone ranks as large (0.1 to 1%). V usage is TRBV7-3 and J usage is TRBJ2-7, with no clear D. V was trimmed by 5 bases and J by 6 bases, leaving 14 bases between them. The CDR3 has 13 amino acids. From germline, CDR1 is SGHTA and CDR2 FQGTGA. The CDR3: CASSPKVGGEQYF. The CDR3 DNA is TGTGCCAGCAGCCCAAAAGTAGGTGGCGAGCAGTACTTC.

This clone was observed a handful of times. The chain joins TRBV27 to TRBJ2-1; TRBD2 is a possible D gene (5 bases). The V end was cut by 2 bases, the J end by 6 bases, with 5 bases between. This CDR3 spans 12 amino acids. The germline CDR1 and CDR2 sequences are MNHEY and SMNVEV (reference sequence). CDR3 amino acids: CASSLTSNEQFF. CDR3 DNA: TGTGCCAGCAGTTTAACTAGCAATGAGCAGTTCTTC.

This clone has just a few counts. V gene TRBV19 combines with J gene TRBJ1-2, with D maybe TRBD1 (5 bases). Germline-derived CDR1 and CDR2 are LNHDA and SQIVND (reference sequence). V was trimmed by 10 bases and J by 3 bases, leaving 15 bases between them. This CDR3 has 13 residues. This CDR3 reads CATLGGYDYGYTF. As DNA, the CDR3 is TGTGCCACTTTGGGGGGGTATGACTATGGCTACACCTTC.

The chain employs TRBV4-2 and TRBJ2-7; D may be TRBD2 (6 bases). The germline V and J ends were trimmed by 6 bases and 1 base, with 19 bases remaining between them. CDR1 is LGHNA and CDR2 is YNFKEQ in the germline V gene. The CDR3 has 16 residues. The CDR3 sequence is CASRDLSGARSYEQYF. The CDR3 nucleotides are TGTGCCAGCAGGGACCTTTCGGGAGCGCGTTCCTACGAGCAGTACTTC.

Only one count was recorded for this clone. The chain recombines TRBV29-1 with TRBJ1-2; TRBD1 matches at 7 bases. The germline gives CDR1 SQVTM, CDR2 ANQGSEA. The trim removed 3 bases at V and 3 bases at J, leaving 13 bases unmatched. The CDR3 runs 16 residues. CDR3 bases: TGCAGCGTTGATAGGGGTAAAGGACAGGATTACTATGGCTACACCTTC. Its translation is CSVDRGKGQDYYGYTF.

V gene TRBV30 combines with J gene TRBJ2-6; D perhaps matches TRBD1 (6 bases). The V gene's germline CDR1 is GTSNPN and CDR2 SVGIG (reference sequence). Trimming shortened V by 4 bases and J by 11 bases, and 12 bases separated the two germline ends. The CDR3 has 12 residues. The CDR3 nucleotides read TGTGCCTGGAAAGTGGCAGGGGACGTCCTGACTTTC. This encodes CAWKVAGDVLTF.

The V and J genes are TRBV19 and TRBJ1-5; D unresolved. The CDR3 has 15 amino acids. Germline V CDR1 and CDR2: LNHDA, SQIVND (reference sequence). Trimming pared 4 bases from V and 0 bases from J, leaving 10 bases between. The CDR3 bases are TGTGCCAGTAGTAGGTACGAATATAGCAATCAGCCCCAGCATTTT. As protein: CASSRYEYSNQPQHF. Full variable domain (remainder filled in from reference TRBV19 and TRBJ1-5): DGGITQSPKYLFRKEGQNVTLSCEQNLNHDAMYWYRQDPGQGLRLIYYSQIVNDFQKGDIAEGYSVSREKKESFPLTVTSAQKNPTAFYLCASSRYEYSNQPQHFGDGTRLSIL.

The chain couples TRBV28 to TRBJ1-1; 8 positions agree with TRBD1. The J segment lost 11 bases and the V segment lost 7 bases, leaving 9 bases of the junction unmatched. From germline, CDR1 is MDHEN and CDR2 SYDVKM. The CDR3 sequence is 12 residues long. The CDR3 here is CASNDGRGLAFF. CDR3 nucleotides: TGTGCCAGCAACGACGGCAGGGGGCTCGCTTTCTTT.

The chain has TRBV7-2 and TRBJ2-7; 9 bases map to TRBD1. The CDR3 runs to 15 residues. V lost 2 bases, J lost 7 bases, and 9 bases stayed unmatched. Germline V gene sequence: CDR1 SGHTA, CDR2 FQGNSA. CDR3 sequence reads: CASSLRRDRATEQYF. The DNA for the CDR3 is TGTGCCAGCAGCTTAAGGAGGGACAGGGCTACAGAGCAGTACTTC.

V and J are TRBV27 and TRBJ2-2; no reliable D call. V lost 3 bases and J 5 bases, leaving 7 bases between the germline ends. There are 13 residues in the CDR3. The V gene's germline CDR1 is MNHEY and CDR2 SMNVEV (reference sequence). The CDR3 protein is CASSFFPTGELFF. The DNA for the CDR3 is TGTGCCAGCAGTTTCTTCCCTACCGGGGAGCTGTTTTTT.

V is TRBV25-1 and J is TRBJ2-6; D is possibly TRBD1 or TRBD2 (5 bases each). This CDR3 region has 16 residues. Between the trimmed V and J ends, which lost 3 bases and 2 bases, there was a span of 11 bases. Germline loops: CDR1 MGHDK, CDR2 SYGVNS. The CDR3: CASSDHLGAGANVLTF. Here the CDR3 DNA reads TGTGCCAGCAGTGATCATCTGGGGGCTGGGGCCAACGTCCTGACTTTC.

The V and J genes are TRBV7-2 and TRBJ2-5; 7 nucleotides match TRBD2. The tail of the sequence fits TRBJ2-7 better, so the J call may be wrong. This CDR3 comprises 16 residues. Germline loops: CDR1 SGHTA, CDR2 FQGNSA. The CDR3 here is CASSLRGGGSSYEQYF. The CDR3 region has the DNA TGTGCCAGCAGCTTAAGGGGAGGCGGGAGCTCCTACGAGCAGTACTTC.

About this clone: Compared with germline, one end of the junction differs, possibly owing to a read error. This chain connects TRBV4-1 to TRBJ2-5, with no clear D. The CDR3 has 14 amino acids. Germline V lookup: CDR1 MGHRA, CDR2 YSYEKL. The CDR3 sequence is CASSQEQRQETRYF. The CDR3, as DNA: TGCGCCAGCAGCCAAGAGCAGAGGCAAGAGACCCGGTACTTC.

This clone has only a few counts. This sequence joins TRBV2 and TRBJ1-3; no firm D call. This CDR3 has 12 amino acids. V dropped 3 bases and J dropped 5 bases, with 5 bases sitting between them. Germline CDR1 and CDR2: SNHLY and FYNNEI. DNA for the CDR3: TGTGCCAGCAGTGAGGGAAGAAACACCATATATTTT. This codes for CASSEGRNTIYF.

The chain uses TRBV19 and TRBJ1-5, with D unresolved. Per germline, CDR1 LNHDA and CDR2 SQIVND (reference sequence). The length of the CDR3 is 12 residues. V was cut by 9 bases and J by 3 bases, with 9 bases left in between. The DNA of the CDR3 is TGTGCCAGCCGAATAATCAATCAGCCCCAGCATTTT. Its protein is CASRIINQPQHF.

This clone came up once. This sequence joins TRBV7-8 and TRBJ2-2, with D perhaps matching TRBD2 (7 bases). CDR3 length: 18 amino acids. Trimming pared 1 base from V and 3 bases from J, leaving 18 bases between. CDR1 is SGHVS, CDR2 FQNEAQ, per germline. The CDR3 region is CASSLDRGGTTYTGELFF. The CDR3 DNA follows: TGTGCCAGCAGCTTAGATAGGGGGGGGACTACCTACACCGGGGAGCTGTTTTTT.

The rearrangement links TRBV27 to TRBJ2-3; no firm D call. Deletions cut 5 bases from V and 2 bases from J, with 11 bases between. CDR3 size: 14 residues. Germline V gives CDR1 MNHEY, CDR2 SMNVEV (reference sequence). CDR3 nucleotides: TGTGCCAGCAGTACCCCCCCTCTCACAGATACGCAGTATTTT. It yields the protein CASSTPPLTDTQYF.

The chain combines TRBV5-1 with TRBJ1-1; D call uncertain. Trimming removed 1 base at V and 0 bases at J, with 22 bases between. Germline assignment: CDR1 SGHRS and CDR2 YFSETQ. The length of the CDR3 is 19 residues. The CDR3 is CASSLLSGRAAGLNTEAFF. Written as DNA, the CDR3 is TGCGCCAGCAGCTTGTTATCCGGCCGGGCCGCCGGACTGAACACTGAAGCTTTCTTT.